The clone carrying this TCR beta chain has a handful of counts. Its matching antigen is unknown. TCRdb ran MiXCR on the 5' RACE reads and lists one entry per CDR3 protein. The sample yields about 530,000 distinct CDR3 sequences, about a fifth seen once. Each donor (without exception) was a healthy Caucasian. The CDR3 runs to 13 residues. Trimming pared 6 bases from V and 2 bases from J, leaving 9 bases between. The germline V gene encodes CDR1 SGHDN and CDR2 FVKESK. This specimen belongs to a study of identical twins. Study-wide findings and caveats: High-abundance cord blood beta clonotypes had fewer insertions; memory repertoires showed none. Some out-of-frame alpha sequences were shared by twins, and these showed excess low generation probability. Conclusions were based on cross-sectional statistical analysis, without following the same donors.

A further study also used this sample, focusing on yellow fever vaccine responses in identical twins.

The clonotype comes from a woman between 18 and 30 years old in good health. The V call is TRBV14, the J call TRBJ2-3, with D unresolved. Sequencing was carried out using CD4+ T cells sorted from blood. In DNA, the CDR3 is TGTGCCAGCAGTGGTAGGCCCACAGATACGCAGTATTTT. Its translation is CASSGRPTDTQYF. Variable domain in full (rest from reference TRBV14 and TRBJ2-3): EAGVTQFPSHSVIEKGQTVTLRCDPISGHDNLYWYRRVMGKEIKFLLHFVKESKQDESGMPNNRFLAERTGGTYSTLKVQPAELEDSGVYFCASSGRPTDTQYFGPGTRLTVL.